This TCR beta chain was captured in a study of identical twins. A universal primer binding site was introduced by template switching. The final cDNA contained unique molecular identifiers. From the 5' RACE reads, TCRdb called clonotypes with MiXCR, one entry per CDR3 protein. The sample has 650,000 to 800,000 distinct CDR3 sequences; roughly 8% are singletons. This clonotype has at least ten counts. Its specificity is not known. Study results and caveats: Conclusions were based on cross-sectional statistical analysis, without following the same donors. It was possible that invariant MAIT and iNKT cells partly confounded the zero-insertion analyses.

The same sample was also used in a study of yellow fever vaccine responses in identical twins. As that study records: Twins reportedly appeared to share part of their vaccine T cell response while keeping part individual.

This sequence was found in a woman under 30 in good health. The sequencing input was PBMCs.

In nucleotides, the CDR3 is TGTGCCAGCAGCGTAGGGGGCGGTAATCAGCCCCAGCATTTT. It translates to CASSVGGGNQPQHF. The chain uses TRBV9 and TRBJ1-5; tentative D call: TRBD1 (5 bases). This CDR3 contains 14 residues. Germline CDR1 SGDLS, CDR2 YYNGEE. V lost 0 bases, J lost 4 bases, and 8 bases lay in between.